This T cell receptor (beta chain) was found in a study of T cell responses to AZD1222 COVID-19 vaccine. Overall study results and limits: The CD4 TCRs associated with vaccination extended across spike and predominated at 160-218 and 743-854. With two AZD1222 doses given, Spike-specific TCR breadth and depth both rose. Researchers took repertoire samples only after the peak T cell response had come. The donor cohort was predominantly white British with a female majority, and clonal diversity may have been underestimated.

Using immunoSEQ multiplex PCR, the repertoire was profiled, and TCRdb retains in-frame clones only, with some absent. Of over 150,000 clones detected, roughly 90% appear once; the ten largest clones hold 2.6%. With regard to this clone: Its matching antigen is unknown.

The clonotype comes from an adult in good health. This specimen consisted of peripheral blood, obtained on day 0 of AZD1222 vaccination.

CDR3 sequence (DNA): TGTGCCAGCAGTTTTACAGGGCCGGTGGGGCCCCAGCATTTT. Its protein is CASSFTGPVGPQHF. The chain uses TRBV6-2 or TRBV6-3 and TRBJ1-5; maybe TRBD1 (6 bases). Germline V gives CDR1 MNHEY, CDR2 SVGEGT. The CDR3 contains 14 residues. V was cut by 4 bases and J by 9 bases, with 16 bases left in between.